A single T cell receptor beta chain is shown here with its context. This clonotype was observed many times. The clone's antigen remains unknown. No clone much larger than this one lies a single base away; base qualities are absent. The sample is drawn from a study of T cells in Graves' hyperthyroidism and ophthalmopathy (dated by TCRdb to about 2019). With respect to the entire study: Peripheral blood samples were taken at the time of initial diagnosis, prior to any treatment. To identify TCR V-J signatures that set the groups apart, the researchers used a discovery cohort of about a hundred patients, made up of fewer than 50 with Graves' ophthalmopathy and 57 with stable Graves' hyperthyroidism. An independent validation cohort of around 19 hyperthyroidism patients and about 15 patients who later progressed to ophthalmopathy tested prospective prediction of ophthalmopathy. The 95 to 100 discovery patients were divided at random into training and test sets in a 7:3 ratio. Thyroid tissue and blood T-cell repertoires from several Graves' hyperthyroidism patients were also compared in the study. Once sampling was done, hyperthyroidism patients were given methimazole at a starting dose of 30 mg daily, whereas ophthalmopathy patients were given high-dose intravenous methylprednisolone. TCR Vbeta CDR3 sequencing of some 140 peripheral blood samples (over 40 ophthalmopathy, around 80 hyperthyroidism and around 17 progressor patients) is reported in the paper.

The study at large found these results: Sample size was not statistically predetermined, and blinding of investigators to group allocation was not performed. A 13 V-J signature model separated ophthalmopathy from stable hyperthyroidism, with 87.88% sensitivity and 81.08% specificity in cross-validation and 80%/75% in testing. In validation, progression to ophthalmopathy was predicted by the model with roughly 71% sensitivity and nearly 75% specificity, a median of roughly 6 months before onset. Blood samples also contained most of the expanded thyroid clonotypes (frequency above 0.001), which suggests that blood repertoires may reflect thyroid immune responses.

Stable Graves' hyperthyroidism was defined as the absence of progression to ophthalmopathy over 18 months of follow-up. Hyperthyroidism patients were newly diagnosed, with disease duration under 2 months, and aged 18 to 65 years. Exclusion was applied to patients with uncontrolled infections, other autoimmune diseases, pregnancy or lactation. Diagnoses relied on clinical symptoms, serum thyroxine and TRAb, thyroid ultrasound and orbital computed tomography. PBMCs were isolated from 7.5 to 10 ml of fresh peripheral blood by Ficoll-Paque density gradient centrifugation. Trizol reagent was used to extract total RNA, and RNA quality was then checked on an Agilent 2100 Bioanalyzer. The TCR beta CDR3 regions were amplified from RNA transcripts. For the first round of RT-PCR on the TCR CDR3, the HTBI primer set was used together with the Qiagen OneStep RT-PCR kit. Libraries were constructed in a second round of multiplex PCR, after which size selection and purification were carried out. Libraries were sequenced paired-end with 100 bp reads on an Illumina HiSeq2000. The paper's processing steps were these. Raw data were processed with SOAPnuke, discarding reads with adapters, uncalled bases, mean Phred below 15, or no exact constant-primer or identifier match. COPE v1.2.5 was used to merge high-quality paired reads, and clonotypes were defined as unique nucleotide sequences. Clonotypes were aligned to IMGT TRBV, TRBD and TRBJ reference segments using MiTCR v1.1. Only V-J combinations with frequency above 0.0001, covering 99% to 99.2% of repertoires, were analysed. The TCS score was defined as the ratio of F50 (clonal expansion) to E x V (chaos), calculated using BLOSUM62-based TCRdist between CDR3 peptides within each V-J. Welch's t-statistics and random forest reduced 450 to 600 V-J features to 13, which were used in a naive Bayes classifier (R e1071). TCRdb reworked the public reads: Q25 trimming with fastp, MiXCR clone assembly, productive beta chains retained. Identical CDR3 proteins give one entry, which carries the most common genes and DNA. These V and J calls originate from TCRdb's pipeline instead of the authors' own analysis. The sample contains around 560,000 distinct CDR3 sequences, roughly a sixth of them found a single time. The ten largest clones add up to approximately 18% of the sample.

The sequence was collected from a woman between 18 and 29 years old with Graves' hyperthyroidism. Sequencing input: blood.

The DNA sequence is as follows: TGTGCCAGCAGCCAAGGCTGGGGGTACAATGAGCAGTTCTTC. It translates as CASSQGWGYNEQFF. The receptor chain draws on TRBV3-1 and TRBJ2-1; the D gene could be TRBD1 or TRBD2, each one agreeing over 5 bases. Trimming removed 1 base from V and 4 bases from J, leaving 8 bases between the germline ends. Counted from cysteine to phenylalanine, this CDR3 has 14 amino acids. The CDR3 DNA has 42 bases and is translated from base 1. The germline V gene (reference sequence) yields LGHDT for CDR1 and YNNKEL for CDR2.